This TCR beta chain was sequenced during a study of T-cell reconstitution after alpha-beta-depleted transplantation in children. Whole-study findings and limits: T-cell counts and diversity at one year post-transplant came mainly from newly produced T cells.

This CDR3 has 12 amino acids. Germline CDR1 and CDR2: MDHEN and SYDVKM. Deletions cut 6 bases from V and 5 bases from J, with 10 bases between. A note on this clonotype: Its antigen is not known.

For TCRbeta, the library was prepared with unique molecular identifiers. TCRdb independently ran MiXCR on the PCR reads; one entry per CDR3 protein. The repertoire consists of fewer than 700,000 distinct CDR3 sequences, with roughly 13% occurring once and the leading ten covering about 2.2%. Material: PBMCs, mostly from graft donor cells, obtained 360 days after TCRalphabeta/CD19-depleted stem cell transplant. The rearrangement uses TRBV28 and TRBJ2-5; D remains unclear. The origin of this receptor is a male patient younger than 18 who had a stem cell transplant for acute myeloid leukemia, so the T cells may come from the graft donor. This CDR3 reads CASRTALETQYF. As DNA, the CDR3 is TGTGCCAGCAGAACAGCCCTGGAGACCCAGTACTTC.